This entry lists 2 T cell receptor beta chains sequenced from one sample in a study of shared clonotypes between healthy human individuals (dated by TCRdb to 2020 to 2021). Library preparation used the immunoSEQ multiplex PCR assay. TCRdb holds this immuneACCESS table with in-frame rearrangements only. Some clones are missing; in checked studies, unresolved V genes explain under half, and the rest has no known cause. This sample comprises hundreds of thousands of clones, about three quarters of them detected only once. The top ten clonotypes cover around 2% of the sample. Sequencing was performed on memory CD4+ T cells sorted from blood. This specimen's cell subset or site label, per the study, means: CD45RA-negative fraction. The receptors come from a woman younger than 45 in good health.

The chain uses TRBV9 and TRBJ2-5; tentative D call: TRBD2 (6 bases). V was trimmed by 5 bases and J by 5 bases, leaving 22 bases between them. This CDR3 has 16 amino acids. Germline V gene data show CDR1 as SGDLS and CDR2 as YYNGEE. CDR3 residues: CASSAPGTRTWETQYF. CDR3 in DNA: TGTGCCAGCAGTGCCCCCGGGACTCGGACTTGGGAGACCCAGTACTTC.

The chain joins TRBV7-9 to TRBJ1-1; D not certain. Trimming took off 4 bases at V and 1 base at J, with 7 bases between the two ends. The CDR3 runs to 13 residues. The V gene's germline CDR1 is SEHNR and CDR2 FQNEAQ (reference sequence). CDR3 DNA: TGTGCCAGCAGCTCGAGGGAGAACACTGAAGCTTTCTTT. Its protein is CASSSRENTEAFF. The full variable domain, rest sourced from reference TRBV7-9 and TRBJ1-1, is DTGVSQNPRHKITKRGQNVTFRCDPISEHNRLYWYRQTLGQGPEFLTYFQNEAQLEKSRLLSDRFSAERPKGSFSTLEIQRTEQGDSAMYLCASSSRENTEAFFGQGTRLTVV.